The source of this T cell receptor (beta chain) is a study of blood T cell repertoires in COVID-19 (dated by TCRdb to the early 2020s). With respect to the entire study: Samples covering the acute and convalescent phases of COVID-19 were provided by collaborators in the United States, Italy and Spain. The material from the prospective study consisted of cDNA or gDNA derived from T cells, B-cell-depleted T cells, or PBMCs. The dataset comprised deeply sampled blood TCRbeta repertoires from subjects exposed to, actively infected with, or recovered from COVID-19. The repertoires were released in a freely available public database intended as a resource for research on the immune response to SARS-CoV-2. The samples were drawn from the first 160 participants of the ongoing ImmuneRACE study and from 1,254 subjects provided by 6 global collaborators. A de-identified subject ID, COVID-19 status, age in years and sex were almost always included in the sample metadata. Where available, HLA class I and class II types were taken from metadata supplied by the sample provider and were not determined by assay-based typing. The full study reports these points: The quantity of clinical and demographic metadata differed by source and by participant and was supplied without curation.

V loses 3 bases of germline sequence and J loses 4 bases, and the interval between the two ends is 9 bases. Reading from cysteine to phenylalanine, the CDR3 counts 13 amino acids. The only DNA kept is the CDR3, 39 bases in frame from the first base. CDR1 and CDR2, looked up from the germline V gene, are SGHVS and FQNEAQ. TCRbeta CDR3 regions were amplified from genomic DNA by means of the immunoSEQ Assay, a bias-controlled multiplex PCR. As for how the authors treated the data: The number of nucleated cells in each sample was estimated by amplification of reference gene primers within the assay. Sequence reads were collapsed and filtered to measure the absolute abundance of every unique TCRbeta CDR3 rearrangement. For each sample, productive Simpson clonality was calculated as the square root of Simpson's diversity index across productive rearrangements. What TCRdb holds here is the immuneACCESS table cut down to in-frame rearrangements. Part of the clones is not present; checked against another copy, under half of the missing clones reflect an unresolved V gene, and the others are unexplained. That table furnishes V, J and clone size, whereas the DNA furnished D and trimming. The sample yields under 350,000 clones; around 92% were counted once. Together, the top ten hold approximately 2% of the sample.

About this clone: Which antigen it targets is not known. Base qualities are not recorded, but no much larger clone differs from it by a single base.

One collaborating source in Seattle enrolled patients while the patients were actively infected and followed the patients over time throughout the course of disease. Whole blood was collected in K2EDTA tubes by collaborating institutions according to the institutions' own protocols. For TCRbeta analysis, collaborators shipped samples in one of three forms: frozen whole blood, isolated PBMCs, or DNA extracted from either of those sample types. The sequencing sample was made of peripheral blood. This TCR came from a woman younger than 45 with COVID-19, enrolled during active disease. This sequence uses TRBV7-8 and TRBJ1-2; too little of a D gene remains to name it. The bases read TGTGCCAGCAGCTTGGTTCCCGGCTATGGCTACACCTTC. The resulting protein is CASSLVPGYGYTF.